This TCR beta chain was recovered during a study of radiotherapy plus CTLA-4 blockade in lung cancer. On the study more broadly: In around 19% of patients, objective responses were seen; roughly 28% had disease control.

General study points: Tumor-derived TCR clones expanded in blood after radiotherapy plus ipilimumab. Interferon-beta, together with early blood T cell clone dynamics, reportedly best predicted response.

This table comes from immunoSEQ multiplex PCR, and its TCRdb copy is limited to in-frame clones, with some not included. The data contain 25,000 to 35,000 clones, less than 80% of them singletons. Patients with chemo-refractory metastatic non-small-cell lung cancer received focal radiation plus CTLA-4 blockade with ipilimumab. As to this clone: Its cognate antigen is unknown.

This clonotype was sampled from a human donor with non-small cell lung cancer who had stable disease on radiotherapy plus ipilimumab. This specimen was peripheral blood, taken from a patient treated with radiotherapy plus ipilimumab.

CDR3 loop: CAWSALGANTGELFF. CDR3 nucleotides: TGTGCCTGGAGTGCCCTAGGGGCGAACACCGGGGAGCTGTTTTTT. The chain uses TRBV30 and TRBJ2-2; weak D call: TRBD1 (5 bases). This CDR3 has 15 residues. V was shortened by 1 base and J by 0 bases, with 9 bases between the two germline ends. CDR1 is GTSNPN, CDR2 SVGIG, per germline (reference sequence).